The 9 T cell receptor beta chains below were found in one sample sequenced in a study of shared clonotypes between healthy human individuals. Assay used: immunoSEQ multiplex PCR; TCRdb lists only in-frame clones, some missing. The profile shows some 2.1 million clones, roughly 95% of them singletons. Material: naive CD4+ T cells sorted from blood. The subset is: CD45RA+ positively selected. The source is a young man in good health.

The V and J genes are TRBV21-1 and TRBJ1-2; the D call TRBD1 from the table was never checked on the DNA. TRBV21-1 is classified as a pseudogene. The CDR3 contains 14 residues. The CDR3, as DNA: TGTGCCAGCAGCAAAACGACGACAGGGAATGGCTACACCTTC. Its translation is CASSKTTTGNGYTF.

To note about this clone: The junction departs from the called germline gene at one end, perhaps through a read error. The chain has TRBV7-7 and TRBJ2-1; no definite D call. The CDR3 runs to 14 residues. Germline V gene sequence: CDR1 SSHAT, CDR2 FNYEAQ (reference sequence). The DNA of the CDR3 is TGTGCTAGCAGCTTAGGCCAACTTCGGTATGAGCAGTTCTTC. Translated: CASSLGQLRYEQFF.

The rearrangement uses TRBV7-2 and TRBJ1-2; TRBD1 agrees at 7 bases. Germline values: CDR1 SGHTA, CDR2 FQGNSA. Trimming cost V 4 bases and J 8 bases; bases outside gene matches: 4. This CDR3 is 12 amino acids long. CDR3 loop: CASSSQTGGYTF. CDR3 in DNA: TGTGCCAGCAGCTCCCAGACAGGGGGCTACACCTTC.

The gene calls are TRBV9 and TRBJ2-7, with 13 bases aligning to TRBD2. Germline-derived CDR1 and CDR2 are SGDLS and YYNGEE. The length of the CDR3 is 16 residues. Trimming at V came to 4 bases and at J to 0 bases, leaving 4 bases not matched to a gene. The CDR3 spells CASSPTSGRVSYEQYF. The CDR3 DNA follows: TGTGCCAGCAGCCCAACTAGCGGGAGGGTCTCCTACGAGCAGTACTTC.

The rearrangement uses TRBV10-2 and TRBJ1-3, with 7 positions matching TRBD1. Trimming took 5 bases from V and 0 from J; bases not matched to a gene: 4. The germline CDR1 and CDR2 sequences are WSHSY and SAAADI. The CDR3 loop spans 15 amino acids. This chain's CDR3 is CASSHRGSSGNTIYF. The CDR3 DNA reads TGCGCCAGCAGTCACAGGGGTTCCTCTGGAAACACCATATATTTT.

Notes on this clone: Other DNA sequences in the same sample also yield this CDR3. V usage is TRBV30 and J usage is TRBJ2-1, with 12 nucleotides matching TRBD2. CDR1 is GTSNPN, CDR2 SVGIG, per germline (reference sequence). The junction had 3 bases not matched to a gene; V was cut back by 2 bases and J by 4 bases. The CDR3 has 15 amino acids. The CDR3 region is CAWSPGLAGYNEQFF. CDR3 nucleotides: TGTGCCTGGAGTCCAGGACTAGCGGGATACAATGAGCAGTTCTTC.

This chain connects TRBV6-6 to TRBJ1-1, with D possibly matching TRBD1 (5 bases). Germline CDR1 MNHNY, CDR2 SVGAGI (reference sequence). The germline V and J ends were trimmed by 6 bases and 4 bases, with 18 bases remaining between them. The CDR3 runs 15 residues. The DNA of the CDR3 is TGTGCCAGCAGGGGCGGATCCTTGGGGGGCACTGAAGCTTTCTTT. Protein: CASRGGSLGGTEAFF.

This clone has just one count. The gene calls are TRBV6-5 and TRBJ1-1; D may be TRBD1 (5 bases). Between the trimmed V and J ends, which lost 5 bases and 4 bases, there was a span of 11 bases. The CDR3 has 13 residues. From germline, CDR1 is MNHEY and CDR2 SVGAGI. CDR3 sequence reads: CASSRGDGTEAFF. The CDR3 nucleotides read TGTGCCAGCAGTAGAGGGGACGGCACTGAAGCTTTCTTT.

V is TRBV4-1 and J is TRBJ2-7; TRBD2 might be the D (6 bases). The CDR3 runs 15 residues. Trimming stripped 1 base from V and 3 bases from J, with 13 bases between. Germline lookup yields CDR1 MGHRA and CDR2 YSYEKL. DNA of the CDR3: TGCGCCAGCAGCCAAGGCGGGGCCAGCCTCTACGAGCAGTACTTC. It yields the protein CASSQGGASLYEQYF.